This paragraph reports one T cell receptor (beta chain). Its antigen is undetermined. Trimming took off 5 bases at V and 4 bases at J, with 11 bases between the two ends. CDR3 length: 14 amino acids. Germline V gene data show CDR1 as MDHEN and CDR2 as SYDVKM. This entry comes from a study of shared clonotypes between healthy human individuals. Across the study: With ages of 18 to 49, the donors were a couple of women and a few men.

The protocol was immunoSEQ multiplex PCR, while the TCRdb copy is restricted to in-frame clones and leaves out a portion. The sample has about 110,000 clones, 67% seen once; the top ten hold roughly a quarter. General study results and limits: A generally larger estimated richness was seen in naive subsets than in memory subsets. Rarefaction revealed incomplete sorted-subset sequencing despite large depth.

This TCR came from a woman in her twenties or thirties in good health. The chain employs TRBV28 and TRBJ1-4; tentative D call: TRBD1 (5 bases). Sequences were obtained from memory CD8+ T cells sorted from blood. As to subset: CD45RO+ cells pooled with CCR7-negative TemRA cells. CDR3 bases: TGTGCCAGCAGTACCGGGGCCTTTAATGAAAAACTGTTTTTT. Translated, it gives CASSTGAFNEKLFF.